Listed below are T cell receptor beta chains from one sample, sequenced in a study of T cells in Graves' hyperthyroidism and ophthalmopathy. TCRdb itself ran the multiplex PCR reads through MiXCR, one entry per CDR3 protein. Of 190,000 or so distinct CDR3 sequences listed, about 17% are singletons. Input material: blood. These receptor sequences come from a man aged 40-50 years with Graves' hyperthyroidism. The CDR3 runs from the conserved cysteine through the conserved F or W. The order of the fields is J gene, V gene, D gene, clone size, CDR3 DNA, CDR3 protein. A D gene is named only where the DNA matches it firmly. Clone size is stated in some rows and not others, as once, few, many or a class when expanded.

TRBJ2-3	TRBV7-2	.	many	TGTGCCAGCAGATTGACAGGAAGCACAGATACGCAGTATTTT	CASRLTGSTDTQYF
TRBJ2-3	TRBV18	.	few	TGTGCCAGCTCACTAGGGATCACTGGGATAAGCACAGATACGCAGTATTTT	CASSLGITGISTDTQYF
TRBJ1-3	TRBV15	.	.	TGTGCCACCAGCAGAGATAAGGGAAACACCATATATTTT	CATSRDKGNTIYF
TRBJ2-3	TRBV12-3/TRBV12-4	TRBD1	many	TGTGCCAGCAGTTGGCGGACAGGGCCCAGCACAGATACGCAGTATTTT	CASSWRTGPSTDTQYF
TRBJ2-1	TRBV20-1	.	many	TGCAGTGCCGGTGGCAGCTACAATGAGCAGTTCTTC	CSAGGSYNEQFF
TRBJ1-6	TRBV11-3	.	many	TGTGCCAGCAGCACCGTCGGGGGCTGGAATTCACCCCTCCACTTT	CASSTVGGWNSPLHF
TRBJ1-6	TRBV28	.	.	TGTGCCAGCAGTAACGCGGGGGGTTATTCACCCTTCCACTTT	CASSNAGGYSPFHF
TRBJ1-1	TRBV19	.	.	TGTGCCAGTAGTATAGGGCAGGTTGACACTGAAGCTTTCTTT	CASSIGQVDTEAFF
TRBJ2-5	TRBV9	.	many	TGTGCCAGCAGCGTACGAGGGGAGGCCCAGTACTTC	CASSVRGEAQYF
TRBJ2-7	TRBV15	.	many	TGTGCCACCAGCAGAGTGGGGGAAGGCTACGAGCAGTACTTC	CATSRVGEGYEQYF
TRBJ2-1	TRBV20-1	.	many	TGCAGCAAAACGACCGGACTGATGACCATCAATGAGCAGTTCTTC	CSKTTGLMTINEQFF
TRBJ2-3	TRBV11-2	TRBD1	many	TGTGCCAGCAGCTGGACAGGGAGCACAGATACGCAGTATTTT	CASSWTGSTDTQYF
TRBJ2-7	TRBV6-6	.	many	TGTGCCAGCAGTTACTCGACCCCGAGGCAGTTTTTAGCCTACGAGCAGTACTTC	CASSYSTPRQFLAYEQYF
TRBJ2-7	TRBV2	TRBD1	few	TGTGCCAGCAGGGGACAGAAACTCTACGAGCAGTACTTC	CASRGQKLYEQYF